Below, 14 T cell receptor beta chains from the same sample are listed, as sequenced in a study of graft-versus-host responses after intestinal transplantation. The table came from immunoSEQ multiplex PCR; TCRdb's copy has only in-frame clones and leaves some out. The data contain approximately 40,000 clones, about 90% of them singletons. The sequences come from PBMCs, collected approximately 310 days after intestinal transplant. The receptors here all came from a human patient who received an intestinal transplant, so some T cells may come from the graft donor.

This chain links TRBV4-2 with TRBJ2-3; 7 bases fit TRBD2. Trimming removed 4 bases from V and 1 base from J; junction bases left unmatched: 8. The CDR3 has 16 residues. Germline CDR1 LGHNA, CDR2 YNFKEQ. CDR3 in DNA: TGTGCCAGCAGCCTCTTTCTAGCGGATGGCACAGATACGCAGTATTTT. Residues: CASSLFLADGTDTQYF.

V is TRBV7-2 and J is TRBJ2-3; no firm D call. The V and J ends lost 5 bases and 2 bases respectively, with 8 bases between them. The CDR3 sequence is 13 residues long. CDR1 is SGHTA and CDR2 is FQGNSA in the germline V gene. This CDR3 reads CASSEQYTDTQYF. The CDR3 DNA sequence: TGTGCCAGCAGCGAACAGTACACAGATACGCAGTATTTT.

The genes are TRBV5-5 and TRBJ1-1; the D is unclear. Germline CDR1 SGHKS, CDR2 YYEKEE (reference sequence). Trimming cost V 7 bases and J 2 bases, with 6 bases left between them. The CDR3 length is 11 residues. CDR3 sequence: CASHSNTEAFF. For the CDR3, the DNA is TGTGCCAGCCATAGTAACACTGAAGCTTTCTTT.

This clone was found once. The gene calls are TRBV6-5 and TRBJ2-3; D is ambiguous. V was trimmed by 8 bases and J by 0 bases, leaving 9 bases between them. The CDR3 is made up of 13 amino acids. Germline CDR1 MNHEY, CDR2 SVGAGI. The DNA of the CDR3 is TGTGCCAGCGGCGGAGATAGCACAGATACGCAGTATTTT. Its protein product is CASGGDSTDTQYF.

Here the CDR3 DNA reads TGCAGCGTTCGGATTGGGGACAGGTCGATGGATGGCTACACCTTC. Its translation is CSVRIGDRSMDGYTF. The genes are TRBV29-1 and TRBJ1-2, with TRBD1 matching over 8 bases. This CDR3 has 15 amino acids. The V gene end was trimmed by 5 bases and the J gene end by 6 bases; junction bases not matched to a gene: 14. The germline V gene has CDR1 SQVTM and CDR2 ANQGSEA.

The chain uses TRBV5-1 and TRBJ2-1, with D uncertain. Between the trimmed V and J ends, which lost 4 bases and 0 bases, there was a span of 8 bases. The germline V gene encodes CDR1 SGHRS and CDR2 YFSETQ. The CDR3 length is 14 residues. The CDR3 nucleotides are TGCGCCAGCAGCCCTCCCAGCTCCTACAATGAGCAGTTCTTC. Protein sequence: CASSPPSSYNEQFF.

J is TRBJ1-3 and V is TRBV29-1; D is undetermined. The CDR3 loop spans 14 amino acids. Per germline, CDR1 SQVTM and CDR2 ANQGSEA. V dropped 0 bases and J dropped 2 bases, with 8 bases sitting between them. The CDR3 nucleotides read TGCAGCGTTGAAGATCAGGTTACTGGAAACACCATATATTTT. This sequence encodes CSVEDQVTGNTIYF.

The rearrangement joins TRBV2 to TRBJ2-1, with D hard to call. The CDR3 contains 14 residues. CDR1 SNHLY and CDR2 FYNNEI come from the germline V gene. Trimming pared 2 bases from V and 5 bases from J, leaving 10 bases between. In nucleotides, the CDR3 is TGTGCCAGCAGTGAAAGGGAAAGGGACAATGAGCAGTTCTTC. Encoded protein: CASSERERDNEQFF.

This chain links TRBV5-1 with TRBJ2-7; D not resolved. CDR1 is SGHRS and CDR2 is YFSETQ in the germline V gene. The length of the CDR3 is 13 residues. Deletions cut 0 bases from V and 3 bases from J, with 7 bases between. The CDR3 DNA reads as TGCGCCAGCAGCTTGGAGACTGGCTACGAGCAGTACTTC. Translation gives CASSLETGYEQYF.

This chain links TRBV2 with TRBJ2-2, with a weak D call TRBD2 (5 bases). The CDR3 sequence is 15 residues long. The ends were cut back, 4 bases at V and 4 bases at J, with 13 bases in the middle. CDR1 is SNHLY, CDR2 FYNNEI, per germline. DNA for the CDR3: TGTGCCAGCAGTGCGGGAAGTTGGGCCACCGGGGAGCTGTTTTTT. It codes for CASSAGSWATGELFF.

In its sample, this clone was seen once. This chain links TRBV29-1 with TRBJ1-5; 8 bases map to TRBD1. CDR1 and CDR2 from the germline V gene are SQVTM and ANQGSEA. The CDR3 is 12 amino acids. With V trimmed by 7 bases and J by 6 bases, 5 bases remained unmatched. CDR3 residues: CSASDRGQPQHF. In nucleotides, the CDR3 is TGCAGCGCCTCCGACAGGGGTCAGCCCCAGCATTTT.

V and J are TRBV6-1 and TRBJ1-6; D is possibly TRBD1 (5 bases). Germline V gene lookup returns CDR1 MNHNS and CDR2 SASEGT. This CDR3 spans 15 amino acids. Trimming cost V 7 bases and J 7 bases, with 17 bases left between them. The CDR3 is CASTIGRVKNSPLHF. Written as DNA, the CDR3 is TGTGCCAGCACTATTGGCAGGGTAAAGAATTCACCCCTCCACTTT.

This rearrangement joins TRBV5-1 to TRBJ2-2; 12 bases align to TRBD2. J was trimmed by 2 bases and V by 5 bases; bases with no gene match: 1. Germline CDR1 is SGHRS and CDR2 is YFSETQ. The CDR3 spans 15 residues. As DNA, the CDR3 is TGCGCCAGCAGACTAGCGGGAGGCAACACCGGGGAGCTGTTTTTT. Translation: CASRLAGGNTGELFF.

This chain uses TRBV25-1 with TRBJ1-2, with D possibly matching TRBD1 (6 bases). CDR3 length equals 14 residues. The germline CDR1 and CDR2 sequences are MGHDK and SYGVNS. The V end was cut by 5 bases, the J end by 4 bases, with 14 bases between. The chain's CDR3 is CASSPLGGLYGYTF. CDR3 bases: TGTGCCAGCAGTCCTCTAGGGGGGCTCTATGGCTACACCTTC.